The rows below give T cell receptor beta chains drawn from one sample of a study of T cell repertoires in cytomegalovirus infection. TCRdb ran MiXCR on the reads and lists one entry per CDR3 protein. The sample records a few hundred thousand distinct CDR3 sequences, under 45% being singletons. For these receptors, no antigen is known. Source: cultured PBMCs, taken from culture after CMV antigen stimulation. These receptors originate from a human donor in good health (CMV status not recorded). Some clones in this sample may be carry-over from other donors' samples. Both conserved end residues are part of each CDR3. The size entry is marked missing in some rows and otherwise reads once, few, many or a size class.

cdr3_aa	v_call	clone_size	j_call
CSARDEGTKNIQYF	TRBV20-1	few	TRBJ2-4
CASSSHRSADTQYF	TRBV27	few	TRBJ2-3
CASSLARGHQETQYF	TRBV5-1	.	TRBJ2-5
CASSVWDTTEAFF	TRBV2	.	TRBJ1-1
CASISAGGSYNEQFF	TRBV7-6	few	TRBJ2-1
CSVQGGAYEQYF	TRBV29-1	few	TRBJ2-7
CATSDGTRSNQPQHF	TRBV24-1	.	TRBJ1-5
CASSLPSRYGYTF	TRBV12-3/TRBV12-4	.	TRBJ1-2
CASSVMASGGYEQYF	TRBV5-4	few	TRBJ2-7
CASSSSGLYGYTF	TRBV12-3/TRBV12-4	few	TRBJ1-2
CASSLTGPTSGEQFF	TRBV7-2	few	TRBJ2-1
CSANRVWADTQYF	TRBV20-1	.	TRBJ2-3
CASSFIEGTDTQYF	TRBV7-9	.	TRBJ2-3
CASSPWASGELFF	TRBV5-4	.	TRBJ2-2
CASTRDPSYNEQFF	TRBV2	.	TRBJ2-1
CASSLNQASGYEKYF	TRBV7-2	few	TRBJ2-7
CASSFWGAPGMEKLFF	TRBV7-9	few	TRBJ1-4
CASSQPVRGRNEKLFF	TRBV4-1	.	TRBJ1-4
CASSQELGDYGYTF	TRBV4-1	.	TRBJ1-2
CASSSRGGDGRNSNQPQHF	TRBV6-1	.	TRBJ1-5
CASSQTRPYNEQFF	TRBV4-1	.	TRBJ2-1
CATTQGSRLTQYF	TRBV12-3/TRBV12-4	.	TRBJ2-3
CASSLAMRNEQYF	TRBV7-2	many	TRBJ2-7
CAWKAGRNTEAFF	TRBV30	.	TRBJ1-1
CASSQDLAGEQYF	TRBV4-3	.	TRBJ2-7